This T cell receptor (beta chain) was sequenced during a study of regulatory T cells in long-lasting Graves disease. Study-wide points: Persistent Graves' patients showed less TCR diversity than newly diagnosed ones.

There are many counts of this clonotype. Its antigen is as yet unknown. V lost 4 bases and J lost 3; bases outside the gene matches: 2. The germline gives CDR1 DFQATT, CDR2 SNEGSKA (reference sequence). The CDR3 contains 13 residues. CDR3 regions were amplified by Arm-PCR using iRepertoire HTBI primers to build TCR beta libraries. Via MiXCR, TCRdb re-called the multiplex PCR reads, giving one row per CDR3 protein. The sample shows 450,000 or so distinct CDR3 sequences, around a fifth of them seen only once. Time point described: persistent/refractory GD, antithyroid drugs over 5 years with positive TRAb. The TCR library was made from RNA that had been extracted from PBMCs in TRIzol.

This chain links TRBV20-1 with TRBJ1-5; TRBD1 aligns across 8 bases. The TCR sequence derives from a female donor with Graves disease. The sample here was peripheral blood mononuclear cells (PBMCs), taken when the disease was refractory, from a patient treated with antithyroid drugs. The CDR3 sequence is CSATGQDNQPQHF. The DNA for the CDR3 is TGCAGTGCTACGGGACAGGACAATCAGCCCCAGCATTTT.